What follows describes a single T cell receptor (beta chain). Its antigen is as yet unknown. This entry comes from a study of identical twins. Study observations and caveats: Beta clonotypes that were abundant in cord blood contained fewer insertions, a pattern absent from memory repertoires.

TCRdb analysed the 5' RACE reads with MiXCR anew, one entry per CDR3 protein. The data contain about 470,000 distinct CDR3 sequences, less than 25% of them singletons. In addition, the sample was reused for a study of T cells expressing NK-cell markers.

The sequence came from a woman between 18 and 30 years old in good health. Sequenced input: CD4+ T cells sorted from blood.

The CDR3 DNA sequence: TGCAGTGCTTCTCGGACCTCCGGCAGCTACACCTTC. Translated: CSASRTSGSYTF. The genes are TRBV20-1 and TRBJ1-2; D gene ambiguous. Germline V gene sequence: CDR1 DFQATT, CDR2 SNEGSKA (reference sequence). This CDR3 region has 12 residues. Deletions cut 5 bases from V and 9 bases from J, with 16 bases between.